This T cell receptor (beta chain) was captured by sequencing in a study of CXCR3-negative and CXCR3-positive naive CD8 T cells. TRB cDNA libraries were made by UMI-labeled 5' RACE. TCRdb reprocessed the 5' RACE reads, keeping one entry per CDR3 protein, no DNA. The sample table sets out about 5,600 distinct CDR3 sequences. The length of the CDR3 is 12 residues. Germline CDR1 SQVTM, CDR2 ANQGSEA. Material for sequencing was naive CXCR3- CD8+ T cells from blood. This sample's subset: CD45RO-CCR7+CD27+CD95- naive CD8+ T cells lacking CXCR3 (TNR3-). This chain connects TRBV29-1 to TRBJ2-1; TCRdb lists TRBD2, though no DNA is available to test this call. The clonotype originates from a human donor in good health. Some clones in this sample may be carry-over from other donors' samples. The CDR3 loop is CSVYGGAFEQFF.